Listed here are 28 T cell receptor beta chains from one sample, sequenced in a study of blood T cells in healthy people across ages. A second PCR, run for about 7 to 11 cycles, used a sample-barcoded 5' primer plus a J-beta primer mix. TCRdb re-analysed the 5' RACE reads in MiXCR, keeping a single row per CDR3 protein. The sample includes over 500,000 distinct CDR3 sequences, about 26% seen only once; the top ten take about 3.3%. This sample also appeared in a second study, on T cells of mothers and their children.

Material for sequencing was blood. These TCRs come from a boy aged 2 to 10 in good health.

V is TRBV21-1 and J is TRBJ2-5; TRBD1, the table's D call, was not compared with the DNA. TRBV21-1 is listed as a pseudogene. The CDR3 covers 16 residues. The CDR3 sequence is CASSFPGTGVEETQYF. In DNA, the CDR3 is TGTGCCAGCAGCTTTCCCGGGACAGGGGTCGAGGAGACCCAGTACTTC.

The chain couples TRBV5-1 to TRBJ2-1, with D possibly matching TRBD1 (6 bases). The DNA end is more similar to TRBJ2-5, so the J call may be wrong. The CDR3 consists of 15 residues. Germline-derived CDR1 and CDR2 are SGHRS and YFSETQ. Here the CDR3 reads CASSLGDKPSETQYF. The CDR3 DNA is TGCGCCAGCAGCTTGGGGGACAAGCCCTCAGAGACCCAGTACTTC.

The V call is TRBV14, the J call TRBJ2-7; 8 bases are shared with TRBD2. CDR1 is SGHDN, CDR2 FVKESK, per germline. V trimming: 1 base; J trimming: 3 bases; junction bases outside the gene matches: 5. This CDR3 has 15 residues. The CDR3 region is CASSQGAGEFYEQYF. The CDR3 DNA reads as TGTGCCAGCAGCCAAGGAGCGGGGGAGTTCTACGAGCAGTACTTC.

This chain joins TRBV6-5 and TRBJ1-2; 10 bases are shared with TRBD1. Germline V gives CDR1 MNHEY, CDR2 SVGAGI. V gave up 7 bases and J gave up 4 bases; unmatched junction bases: 9. The CDR3 has 15 amino acids. The CDR3 nucleotides read TGTGCCAGCACCTACCGCGGGACAGGGGCCTATGGCTACACCTTC. Translated, it gives CASTYRGTGAYGYTF.

This clonotype was found once. The chain uses TRBV13 and TRBJ2-7, with 9 bases matching TRBD2. The ends lost 3 bases at V and 4 bases at J; junction bases unmatched: 7. This CDR3 has 15 amino acids. Looked up from germline, CDR1 is PRHDT and CDR2 is FYEKMQ (reference sequence). The CDR3 region is CASSLRGLARYEQYF. CDR3 DNA sequence: TGTGCCAGCAGCTTGCGGGGACTAGCCCGATACGAGCAGTACTTC.

This clonotype has just a few counts. The chain combines TRBV4-3 with TRBJ2-2; 15 nucleotides match TRBD2. Germline V gene data show CDR1 as LGHNA and CDR2 as YSLEER. The trim removed 0 bases at V and 1 base at J, leaving 12 bases unmatched. This CDR3 has 22 residues. CDR3 region: CASSQDWTRGLAGGLNTGELFF. CDR3 in DNA: TGCGCCAGCAGCCAAGATTGGACGAGGGGACTAGCGGGAGGATTGAACACCGGGGAGCTGTTTTTT.

This sequence joins TRBV2 and TRBJ2-2; D remains unclear. V was cut by 9 bases and J by 2 bases, with 10 bases left in between. The length of the CDR3 is 13 residues. Germline assignment: CDR1 SNHLY and CDR2 FYNNEI. The CDR3 DNA follows: TGTGCCAGAAGGGCAGGTAACACCGGGGAGCTGTTTTTT. Protein product: CARRAGNTGELFF.

The V gene is TRBV11-2, the J gene TRBJ2-4; D gene unclear. The V end lost 3 bases, the J end lost 3 bases, and 12 bases lay between the germline ends. The CDR3 covers 15 residues. Germline V gene sequence: CDR1 SGHAT, CDR2 FQNNGV. The DNA of the CDR3 is TGTGCCAGCAGCTTGTCCGGTCAAGGCAAAAACATTCAGTACTTC. It encodes CASSLSGQGKNIQYF.

The chain joins TRBV5-1 to TRBJ2-7; 8 nucleotides align to TRBD2. With V trimmed by 2 bases and J by 3 bases, 4 bases remained unmatched. This CDR3 is 14 amino acids long. From germline, CDR1 is SGHRS and CDR2 YFSETQ. Here the CDR3 DNA reads TGCGCCAGCAGCTTTCGGACTAGCAGCTACGAGCAGTACTTC. As protein: CASSFRTSSYEQYF.

This clonotype was seen once. The chain uses TRBV10-2 and TRBJ2-5; D is perhaps TRBD2 (6 bases). V gave up 7 bases and J gave up 1 base, with 10 bases separating them. From germline, CDR1 is WSHSY and CDR2 SAAADI. This CDR3 contains 13 residues. The CDR3 spells CASNLTSQETQYF. CDR3 nucleotide sequence: TGCGCCAGCAACCTGACTAGCCAAGAGACCCAGTACTTC.

The chain has TRBV24-1 and TRBJ1-2; perhaps TRBD1 as D (6 bases). There are 14 residues in the CDR3. The germline V gene encodes CDR1 KGHDR and CDR2 SFDVKD. V lost 1 base, J lost 6 bases, and 11 bases lay in between. The CDR3 loop is CATSDLKGGNGYTF. The CDR3 nucleotides are TGTGCCACCAGTGATTTAAAGGGGGGCAATGGCTACACCTTC.

V is TRBV4-3 and J is TRBJ2-5; 8 nucleotides agree with TRBD1. The DNA end lines up better with TRBJ2-1; the J call may be wrong. Germline CDR1 is LGHNA and CDR2 is YSLEER. The CDR3 sequence is 16 residues long. Here the CDR3 reads CASSQVAGGAENEQFF. CDR3 DNA sequence: TGCGCCAGCAGCCAAGTGGCAGGGGGCGCCGAGAATGAGCAGTTCTTC.

The V and J genes are TRBV6-5 and TRBJ1-2; D not resolved. Germline V lookup: CDR1 MNHEY, CDR2 SVGAGI. This CDR3 contains 15 residues. V was shortened by 0 bases and J by 0 bases, with 8 bases between the two germline ends. The CDR3 here is CASSYSGRTNYGYTF. DNA for the CDR3: TGTGCCAGCAGTTACTCGGGCAGGACTAACTATGGCTACACCTTC.

Only a few counts were recorded for this clonotype. This chain links TRBV27 with TRBJ2-2; no clear D. Deletions cut 5 bases from V and 7 bases from J, with 11 bases between. Germline assignment: CDR1 MNHEY and CDR2 SMNVEV (reference sequence). The CDR3 is made up of 13 amino acids. This CDR3 reads CASSDLGSGELFF. The CDR3 region has the DNA TGTGCCAGCAGTGACCTTGGAAGCGGGGAGCTGTTTTTT.

This clonotype was picked up one time. The chain carries TRBV27 and TRBJ1-4; 9 bases line up with TRBD1. The V gene's germline CDR1 is MNHEY and CDR2 SMNVEV (reference sequence). V was clipped by 3 bases and J by 5 bases; unmatched bases: 7. CDR3 length: 16 amino acids. DNA for the CDR3: TGTGCCAGCAGTTTGATCACCGGGACAGGGAATGAAAAACTGTTTTTT. It yields the protein CASSLITGTGNEKLFF.

This clonotype has a handful of counts. Sequence at one end of the junction differs from germline and may be a read error. V gene TRBV12-3 or TRBV12-4 combines with J gene TRBJ1-1; a possible D gene is TRBD1 (6 bases). The CDR3 runs 13 residues. The CDR3 sequence: CASSPRQAALFDF. DNA of the CDR3: TGTGCCAGCAGTCCCAGACAGGCCGCCCTTTTTGACTTT.

The V and J genes are TRBV11-2 and TRBJ1-2; 8 nucleotides align to TRBD1. Germline CDR1 is SGHAT and CDR2 is FQNNGV. V lost 3 bases to trimming and J lost 5 bases; unmatched junction nucleotides: 14. CDR3 size: 17 residues. The CDR3 loop is CASSFGQGTLFAYGYTF. The CDR3 bases are TGTGCCAGCAGCTTCGGACAGGGCACTCTTTTCGCGTATGGCTACACCTTC.

This clonotype was recorded a few times. The J gene is TRBJ1-6, the V gene TRBV20-1; TRBD1 agrees at 7 bases. The germline V gene encodes CDR1 DFQATT and CDR2 SNEGSKA (reference sequence). The CDR3 runs 14 residues. Losses at the gene ends were 5 bases for V and 7 bases for J; bases not matched to a gene: 8. This CDR3 is CSAGLGTVNSPLHF. In DNA, the CDR3 is TGCAGTGCTGGCCTCGGGACAGTAAATTCACCCCTCCACTTT.

This sequence joins TRBV7-9 and TRBJ2-5; D may be TRBD1 (6 bases). The CDR3 length is 14 residues. From germline, CDR1 is SEHNR and CDR2 FQNEAQ (reference sequence). V was cut by 2 bases and J by 1 base, with 8 bases left in between. CDR3 in DNA: TGTGCCAGCAGCTTAAGGGACATCCAAGAGACCCAGTACTTC. This encodes CASSLRDIQETQYF.

This clonotype was counted a single time. One end of the junction varies from germline; a read error may be responsible. The rearrangement uses TRBV7-9 and TRBJ2-1; maybe TRBD2 (5 bases). Germline values: CDR1 SEHNR, CDR2 FQNEAQ (reference sequence). This CDR3 region has 12 residues. In DNA, the CDR3 is TGTGCCACCAGCTTACGAGGGAATGAGCAGTTCTTC. Its protein product is CATSLRGNEQFF.

This clonotype was seen a handful of times. The chain uses TRBV7-2 and TRBJ2-5, with D perhaps given as TRBD1 or TRBD2 (5 bases each). The J call could be wrong; TRBJ2-1 is a better fit for the DNA end. CDR1 is SGHTA, CDR2 FQGNSA, per germline. This CDR3 is 15 amino acids long. The chain's CDR3 is CASSFSRDGDNEQFF. Written as DNA, the CDR3 is TGTGCCAGCAGCTTCTCCAGGGACGGAGACAATGAGCAGTTCTTC.

The V call is TRBV20-1, the J call TRBJ2-3; possibly TRBD2 for D (5 bases). Trimming shortened V by 3 bases and J by 1 base, and 14 bases separated the two germline ends. The length of the CDR3 is 15 residues. Germline assignment: CDR1 DFQATT and CDR2 SNEGSKA (reference sequence). The CDR3 sequence is CSARRTGYGTDTQYF. The CDR3 bases are TGCAGTGCTAGGCGCACGGGGTACGGCACAGATACGCAGTATTTT.

Regarding this clonotype: At one end, the junction sequence differs from germline, possibly due to a read error. This chain links TRBV2 with TRBJ2-1; the D gene could be TRBD1 or TRBD2 (5 bases each). CDR1 is SNHLY, CDR2 FYNNEI, per germline. The CDR3 totals 16 residues. The CDR3 DNA sequence: TGTGCCGGCAGTGAGTGGGGCGGGCCCTCCTACAATGAGCAGCTCTTC. Its translation: CAGSEWGGPSYNEQLF. Complete variable domain (other parts from reference TRBV2 and TRBJ2-1): EPEVTQTPSHQVTQMGQEVILRCVPISNHLYFYWYRQILGQKVEFLVSFYNNEISEKSEIFDDQFSVERPDGSNFTLKIRSTKLEDSAMYFCAGSEWGGPSYNEQLFGPGTRLTVL.

The gene calls are TRBV6-5 and TRBJ2-4; 8 bases map to TRBD1. Germline values: CDR1 MNHEY, CDR2 SVGAGI. Unmatched junction bases numbered 5, after V lost 5 bases and J lost 2 bases. The CDR3 covers 15 residues. CDR3 sequence reads: CASSPTGGPKNIQYF. For the CDR3, the DNA is TGTGCCAGCAGTCCAACAGGGGGGCCCAAAAACATTCAGTACTTC.

This clonotype was observed a few times. The chain carries TRBV5-5 and TRBJ2-2; D might be TRBD1 (6 bases). CDR1 is SGHKS and CDR2 is YYEKEE in the germline V gene (reference sequence). The CDR3 is 17 residues long. V was cut by 0 bases and J by 4 bases, with 16 bases left in between. This chain's CDR3 is CASSLAPDRHSTGELFF. CDR3 bases: TGTGCCAGCAGCTTGGCACCTGACAGGCACTCCACCGGGGAGCTGTTTTTT.

This chain connects TRBV10-3 to TRBJ2-5; no definite D call. Trimming removed 2 bases at V and 3 bases at J, with 1 base between. The germline V gene has CDR1 ENHRY and CDR2 SYGVKD. The CDR3 runs to 11 residues. The CDR3 region has the DNA TGTGCCATCAGTGAGAAAGAGACCCAGTACTTC. Translated, it gives CAISEKETQYF.

This clonotype was seen at least ten times. This chain links TRBV12-1 with TRBJ2-5; TRBD2 is the table's D call and was not checked against the DNA. TRBV12-1 is a documented pseudogene. There are 16 residues in the CDR3. This CDR3 reads CASSLSSGGAPETQYF. In DNA form, the CDR3 reads TGTGCCAGCAGCTTGTCTAGCGGGGGGGCCCCAGAGACCCAGTACTTC.

The rearrangement uses TRBV20-1 and TRBJ1-4; D uncertain. Looked up from germline, CDR1 is DFQATT and CDR2 is SNEGSKA (reference sequence). Trimming shortened V by 0 bases and J by 7 bases, and 18 bases separated the two germline ends. This CDR3 spans 16 amino acids. The DNA for the CDR3 is TGCAGTGCTAGAGACCCCGAGAGTTACGGGAGTGAAAAACTGTTTTTT. Translated: CSARDPESYGSEKLFF.